This record looks at one T cell receptor beta chain sequence and its context. The source of the sample is a study of blood T cell repertoires in COVID-19. Libraries were prepared by immunoSEQ multiplex PCR; TCRdb keeps only in-frame clonotypes and omits some of them. The sample lists 55,000 to 75,000 clones; around nine tenths were seen once. The germline gives CDR1 SGHRS, CDR2 YFSETQ. Trimming left V 3 bases short and J 8 bases short, with 12 bases between. The CDR3 has 13 residues. Sequenced: peripheral blood. The receptor was isolated from a man in his 60s with acute or convalescent COVID-19. The chain uses TRBV5-1 and TRBJ1-5, with a possible D match to TRBD1 (6 bases). The CDR3 region is CASSSGVGEPQHF. The DNA for the CDR3 is TGCGCCAGCAGCTCAGGGGTCGGGGAGCCCCAGCATTTT.